These T cell receptor beta chains were read from a single sample in a study of T cells after yellow fever vaccination. Each CDR3 protein gets one entry after TCRdb re-called the 5' RACE reads with MiXCR. The repertoire holds 170,000 or so distinct CDR3 sequences, with roughly 6.4% as singletons. The sample was CD4+ T cells sorted from PBMCs, taken on the day of the first yellow fever vaccination. These receptors all stem from a man aged 18-30 years who received the YFV17D yellow fever vaccine. Both conserved end residues are part of each CDR3. Each record gives: clone size, J gene, V gene, D gene, CDR3 DNA, CDR3 protein. A D gene is named only where the DNA matches it firmly. Rows give clone size only sometimes, using once, few, many, or a class for an expanded clone.

>NA|TRBJ2-7|TRBV4-2|TRBD1
TGTGCCAGCAGCCAAGAGGGGGACAGTCCCATTTACTACGAGCAGTACTTC
CASSQEGDSPIYYEQYF
>many|TRBJ1-4|TRBV18|NA
TGTGCCAGCTCACCAGCCGGTAATAATGAAAAACTGTTTTTT
CASSPAGNNEKLFF
>NA|TRBJ2-7|TRBV30|TRBD2
TGTGCCTGGAGTTTTGGCCTAGCGGGGGTAGGGGAGCAGTACTTC
CAWSFGLAGVGEQYF
>NA|TRBJ2-1|TRBV19|TRBD2
TGTGCCAGTAGGGGACTAGCGGGGGGCTCCTACAATGAGCAGTTCTTC
CASRGLAGGSYNEQFF
>few|TRBJ2-1|TRBV5-1|NA
TGCGCCAGCAGCTCACAAAGCGTCAGGGCTGAGCAGTTCTTC
CASSSQSVRAEQFF
>few|TRBJ1-5|TRBV5-6|NA
TGTGCCAGCAGCTTTAGTGATCAGCCCCAGCATTTT
CASSFSDQPQHF
>many|TRBJ2-2|TRBV9|TRBD1
TGTGCCAGCAGCGTAGCCCAGGGGGCGAACGGGGAGCTGTTTTTT
CASSVAQGANGELFF
>many|TRBJ2-4|TRBV7-2|NA
TGTGCCAGCAGCTCACGTGTAGCCAAAAACATTCAGTACTTC
CASSSRVAKNIQYF
>NA|TRBJ2-2|TRBV19|TRBD1
TGTGCCAGTAGGCTGGACAGGGGGAACACCGGGGAGCTGTTTTTT
CASRLDRGNTGELFF
>few|TRBJ2-1|TRBV7-2|TRBD2
TGTGCCAGCAGCGGCAGACTAGCGGGACCCTCCTACAATGAGCAGTTCTTC
CASSGRLAGPSYNEQFF
>many|TRBJ1-2|TRBV6-1|NA
TGTGCCAGCAGTGTTCACCTTCGGCAGGGCTACACCTTC
CASSVHLRQGYTF
>NA|TRBJ2-1|TRBV7-3|TRBD1
TGTGCCAGCAGCTTGGGCTGGGGACAGGGGGCCAATGAGCAGTTCTTC
CASSLGWGQGANEQFF
>many|TRBJ1-5|TRBV5-1|NA
TGCGCCAGCAGACCCCGGCCGGGCGGGAATCAGCCCCAGCATTTT
CASRPRPGGNQPQHF
>many|TRBJ2-5|TRBV20-1|TRBD1
TGCAGTGCTATCACATGGGGACAGGGAGGAGGGCAAGAGACCCAGTACTTC
CSAITWGQGGGQETQYF
>few|TRBJ2-2|TRBV7-3|NA
TGTGCCAGCAGCTCCTCAGGCGTTACCGGGGAGCTGTTTTTT
CASSSSGVTGELFF
>NA|TRBJ2-2|TRBV2|NA
NA
CASSASGGGPGSCFF
>many|TRBJ2-3|TRBV5-4|NA
TGTGCCAGCAGCGGAGAGAGGGCAGATACGCAGTATTTT
CASSGERADTQYF
>NA|TRBJ2-7|TRBV4-1|NA
TGCGCCAGCAGCCAAGGGGGCGGTCGCTCCTACGAGCAGTACTTC
CASSQGGGRSYEQYF
>many|TRBJ1-3|TRBV7-8|NA
TGTGCCAGCAGCTTAGCGCAGGGCGGGGGTGGTGGAAACACCATATATTTT
CASSLAQGGGGGNTIYF
>few|TRBJ2-3|TRBV6-6|TRBD2
TGTGCCAGACTTCCCCCCCCGGGGCTAGCGGGGGGGTTAGGTCGAAATACGCAGTATTTT
CARLPPPGLAGGLGRNTQYF
>many|TRBJ1-5|TRBV2|NA
TGTGCCAGCACTGGGGAAGCTTTAGGGCTGCTGCATTTT
CASTGEALGLLHF
>many|TRBJ1-5|TRBV20-1|TRBD1
TGCAGTGCTAGAGTCCTCAGGAGGACAGGGATGTCCCCTAGCAATCAGCCCCAGCATTTT
CSARVLRRTGMSPSNQPQHF
>few|TRBJ2-3|TRBV12-3/TRBV12-4|TRBD1
TGTGCCAGCAGTTTCCCGGGACAGGGGGATACGCAGTATTTT
CASSFPGQGDTQYF
>NA|TRBJ2-1|TRBV18|TRBD1
TGTGCCAGCTCAACCCGGGACAGGGAGTTCTTC
CASSTRDREFF
>many|TRBJ2-7|TRBV2|TRBD1
TGTGCCACCAGCATGTCCGGACAGGGGGAGAGAGAGCAGTACTTC
CATSMSGQGEREQYF
>NA|TRBJ1-1|TRBV20-1|NA
TGCAGTGCTAGGGACGGGCCCACTGAGGACACTGAAGCTTTCTTT
CSARDGPTEDTEAFF
>NA|TRBJ1-1|TRBV24-1|NA
TGTGCCACCAGTGAAGGGGACGGTGAAGCTTTCTTT
CATSEGDGEAFF
>NA|TRBJ2-5|TRBV5-1|TRBD1
TGCGCCAGCAGCCTTGACAGGGCTAGGGGGCGCGAGACCCAGTACTTC
CASSLDRARGRETQYF
>few|TRBJ2-2|TRBV10-3|NA
TGTGCCGGACGACAGGATTACACCGGGGAGCTGTTTTTT
CAGRQDYTGELFF
>many|TRBJ2-2|TRBV5-1|NA
TGCGCCAGCCAGCCAGGGCCAAACACCGGGGAGCTGTTTTTT
CASQPGPNTGELFF
>few|TRBJ2-1|TRBV7-2|TRBD2
TGTGCCAGCAGCTTAGTTGCTAGCGGGGGATACAATGAGCAGTTCTTC
CASSLVASGGYNEQFF
>many|TRBJ1-2|TRBV6-5|NA
TGTGCCAGCAGCCCCCCCGGGGGAGGTAGTGGCTACACCTTC
CASSPPGGGSGYTF
>NA|TRBJ2-3|TRBV19|TRBD1
TGTGCCAGTAGTATCGGGACAGGGGTGACAGATACGCAGTATTTT
CASSIGTGVTDTQYF
>NA|TRBJ1-4|TRBV20-1|TRBD1
TGCAGTGCTAATCAAAGACAGGGGACGGGCGAAAAACTGTTTTTT
CSANQRQGTGEKLFF
>many|TRBJ2-5|TRBV6-1|NA
TGTGCCAGCAGTGTACAGGGTCGGGAGACCCAGTACTTC
CASSVQGRETQYF
>many|TRBJ2-1|TRBV7-9|NA
TGTGCCAGCAGCTTAGACAGGGACAATGAGCAGTTCTTC
CASSLDRDNEQFF
>many|TRBJ1-5|TRBV29-1|TRBD1
TGCAGCGTTGGGGAGACAGGGTTAGGGCAGCCCCAGCATTTT
CSVGETGLGQPQHF
>many|TRBJ2-1|TRBV5-6|NA
TGTGCCAGCAGCCTACAGGGAATGGAGTTCTTC
CASSLQGMEFF
>many|TRBJ2-5|TRBV6-6|NA
TGTGCCTCAACGGGGCTAGCGAGGGAGACCCAGTACTTC
CASTGLARETQYF
>many|TRBJ2-5|TRBV29-1|NA
TGCAGCGTTGCTAGGAACTCACAAGAGACCCAGTACTTC
CSVARNSQETQYF
>many|TRBJ1-5|TRBV12-3/TRBV12-4|NA
TGTGCCAGCAGTTTATTAGAGGATCAGCCCCAGCATTTT
CASSLLEDQPQHF